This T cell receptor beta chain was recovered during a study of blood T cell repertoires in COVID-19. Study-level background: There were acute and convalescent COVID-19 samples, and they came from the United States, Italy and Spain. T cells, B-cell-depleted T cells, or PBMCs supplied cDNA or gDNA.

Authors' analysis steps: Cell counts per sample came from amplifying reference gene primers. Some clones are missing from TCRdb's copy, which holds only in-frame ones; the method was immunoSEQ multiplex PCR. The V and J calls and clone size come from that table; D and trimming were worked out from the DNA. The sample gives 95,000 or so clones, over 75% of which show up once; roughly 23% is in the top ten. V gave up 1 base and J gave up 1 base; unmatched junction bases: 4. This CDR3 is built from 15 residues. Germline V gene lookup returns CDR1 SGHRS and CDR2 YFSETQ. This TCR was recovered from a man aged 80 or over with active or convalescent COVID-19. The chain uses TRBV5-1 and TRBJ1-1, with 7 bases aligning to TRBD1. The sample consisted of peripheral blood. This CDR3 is CASSLRGQGNTEAFF. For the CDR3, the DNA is TGCGCCAGCAGCTTGAGGGGGCAGGGGAACACTGAAGCTTTCTTT.